This T cell receptor (beta chain) derives from a study of T cell responses to AZD1222 COVID-19 vaccine. The study, taken as a whole, reports: Nearly half of the spike-specific TCRs reportedly recognize variant regions that carry no mutations. It was only after the peak T cell response that any repertoires were sampled. After two AZD1222 doses, spike-specific TCR breadth and depth rose versus day 0.

The germline V gene encodes CDR1 SGHVS and CDR2 FNYEAQ. Trimming at V came to 5 bases and at J to 0 bases, leaving 4 bases not matched to a gene. There are 15 residues in the CDR3. On this clone itself: No antigen is known for it.

Method: immunoSEQ multiplex PCR; TCRdb's copy keeps in-frame clones and lacks some. Among approximately 200,000 clones, 85% to 95% were seen once, and the ten largest hold approximately 1%. The sequences come from peripheral blood, collected 28 days after the second AZD1222 dose. V is TRBV7-6 and J is TRBJ1-1; TRBD1 matches 9 bases. The sequence derives from an adult who received the AZD1222 COVID-19 vaccine. The CDR3, as DNA: TGTGCCAGCAGCACCAGACAGGGGGTGAACACTGAAGCTTTCTTT. Translated, it gives CASSTRQGVNTEAFF.